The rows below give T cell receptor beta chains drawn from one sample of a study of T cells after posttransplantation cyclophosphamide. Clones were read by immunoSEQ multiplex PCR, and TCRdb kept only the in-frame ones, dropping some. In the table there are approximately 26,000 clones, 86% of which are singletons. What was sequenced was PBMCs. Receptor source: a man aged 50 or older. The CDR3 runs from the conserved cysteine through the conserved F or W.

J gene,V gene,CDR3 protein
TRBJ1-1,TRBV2,CASSQYTEAFF
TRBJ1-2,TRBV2,CASRLIQGGYGYTF
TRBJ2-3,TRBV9,CASSERAGQGTADTQYF
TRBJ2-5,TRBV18,CASSPLGSGTSGPLEYF
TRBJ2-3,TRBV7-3,CASSLKAQITDTQYF
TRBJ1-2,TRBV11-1,CASSSRPDGGGNYGYTF
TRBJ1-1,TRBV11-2,CASSSDYHQAFF
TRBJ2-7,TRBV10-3,CAISEPGQGDYEQYF
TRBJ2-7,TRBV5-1,CASSLDQRTDEQYF
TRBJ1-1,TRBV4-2,CASSQEGARGTEAFF
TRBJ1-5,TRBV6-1,CASSGLNRGRAEPQHF
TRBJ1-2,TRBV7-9,CASSGSQGAGYTF
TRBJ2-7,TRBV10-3,CAISEGGGTGRHEQYF
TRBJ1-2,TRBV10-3,CATTIDTNYGYTF
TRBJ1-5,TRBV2,CASSEDRGLDPQHF